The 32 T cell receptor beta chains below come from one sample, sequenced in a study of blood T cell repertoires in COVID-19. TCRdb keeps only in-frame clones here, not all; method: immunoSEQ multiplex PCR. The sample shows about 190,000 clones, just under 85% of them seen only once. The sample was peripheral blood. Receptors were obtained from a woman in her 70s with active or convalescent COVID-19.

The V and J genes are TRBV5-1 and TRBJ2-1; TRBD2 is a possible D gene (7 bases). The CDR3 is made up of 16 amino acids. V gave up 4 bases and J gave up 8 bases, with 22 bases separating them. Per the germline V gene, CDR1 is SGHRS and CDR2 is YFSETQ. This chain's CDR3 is CASSGPGEGNLHEQFF. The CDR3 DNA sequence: TGCGCCAGCAGCGGGCCAGGGGAGGGGAACTTACATGAGCAGTTCTTC.

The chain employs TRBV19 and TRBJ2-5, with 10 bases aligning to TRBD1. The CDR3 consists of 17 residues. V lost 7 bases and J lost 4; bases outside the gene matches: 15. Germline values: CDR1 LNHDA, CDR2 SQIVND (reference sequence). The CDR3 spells CASKERGTGAWGETQYF. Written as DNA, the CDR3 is TGTGCCAGTAAGGAGAGGGGGACAGGGGCTTGGGGAGAGACCCAGTACTTC. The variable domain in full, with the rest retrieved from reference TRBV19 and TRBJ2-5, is DGGITQSPKYLFRKEGQNVTLSCEQNLNHDAMYWYRQDPGQGLRLIYYSQIVNDFQKGDIAEGYSVSREKKESFPLTVTSAQKNPTAFYLCASKERGTGAWGETQYFGPGTRLLVL.

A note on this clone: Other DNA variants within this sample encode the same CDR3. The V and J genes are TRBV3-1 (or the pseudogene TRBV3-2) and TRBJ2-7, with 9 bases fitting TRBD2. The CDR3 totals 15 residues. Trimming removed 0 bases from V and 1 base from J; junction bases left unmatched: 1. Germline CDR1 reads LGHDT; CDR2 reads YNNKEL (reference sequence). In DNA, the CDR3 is TGTGCCAGCAGCCAAGATAGCGGGAGTTCCTACGAGCAGTACTTC. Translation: CASSQDSGSSYEQYF.

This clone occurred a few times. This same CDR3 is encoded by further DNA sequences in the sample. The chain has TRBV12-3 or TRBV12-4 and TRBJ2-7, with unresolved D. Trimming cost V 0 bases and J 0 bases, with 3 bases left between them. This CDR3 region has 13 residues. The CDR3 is CASSLASSYEQYF. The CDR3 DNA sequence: TGTGCCAGCAGTTTAGCCAGCTCCTACGAGCAGTACTTC.

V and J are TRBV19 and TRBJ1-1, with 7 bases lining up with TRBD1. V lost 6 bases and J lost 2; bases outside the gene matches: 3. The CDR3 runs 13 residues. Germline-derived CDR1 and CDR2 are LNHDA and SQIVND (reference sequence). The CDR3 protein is CASRWDRNTEAFF. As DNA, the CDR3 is TGTGCCAGTAGATGGGACAGAAACACTGAAGCTTTCTTT.

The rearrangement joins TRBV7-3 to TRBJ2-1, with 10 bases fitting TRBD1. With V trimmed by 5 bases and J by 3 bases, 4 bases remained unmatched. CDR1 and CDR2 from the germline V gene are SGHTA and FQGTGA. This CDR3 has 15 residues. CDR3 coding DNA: TGTGCCAGCAGCCAAGGACAGGGGGGCTACAATGAGCAGTTCTTC. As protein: CASSQGQGGYNEQFF. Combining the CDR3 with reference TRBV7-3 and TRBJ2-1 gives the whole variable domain GAGVSQTPSNKVTEKGKYVELRCDPISGHTALYWYRQSLGQGPEFLIYFQGTGAADDSGLPNDRFFAVRPEGSVSTLKIQRTERGDSAVYLCASSQGQGGYNEQFFGPGTRLTVL.

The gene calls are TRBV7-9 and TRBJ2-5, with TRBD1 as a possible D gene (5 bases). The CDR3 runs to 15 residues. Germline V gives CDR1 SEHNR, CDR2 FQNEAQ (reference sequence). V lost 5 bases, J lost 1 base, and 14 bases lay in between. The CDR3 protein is CASSPRTRIQETQYF. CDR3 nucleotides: TGTGCCAGCAGCCCCCGGACACGGATCCAAGAGACCCAGTACTTC.

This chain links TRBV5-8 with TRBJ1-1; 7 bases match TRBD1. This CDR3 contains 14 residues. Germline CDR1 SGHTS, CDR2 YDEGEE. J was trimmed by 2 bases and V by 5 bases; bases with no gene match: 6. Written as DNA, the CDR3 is TGTGCCAGCAGACCGGGACAGATCAACACTGAAGCTTTCTTT. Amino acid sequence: CASRPGQINTEAFF.

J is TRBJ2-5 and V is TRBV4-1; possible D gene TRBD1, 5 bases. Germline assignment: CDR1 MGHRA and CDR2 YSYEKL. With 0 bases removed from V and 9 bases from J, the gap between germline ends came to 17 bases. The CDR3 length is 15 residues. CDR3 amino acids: CASSQDRLRGPAQYF. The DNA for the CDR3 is TGCGCCAGCAGCCAAGATCGGTTAAGGGGTCCGGCCCAGTACTTC.

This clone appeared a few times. CDR3 sequence reads: CARPRTGGAREKLFF. CDR3 nucleotide sequence: TGTGCCCGCCCACGAACGGGGGGGGCGCGAGAAAAACTGTTTTTT. V gene TRBV27 combines with J gene TRBJ1-4; D perhaps matches TRBD1 (6 bases). Between the trimmed V and J ends, which lost 11 bases and 8 bases, there was a span of 24 bases. The CDR3 runs 15 residues. Germline assignment: CDR1 MNHEY and CDR2 SMNVEV (reference sequence).

The DNA for the CDR3 is TGTGCCAGCAGTGGCCCTTTCCAAGAGACCCAGTACTTC. This encodes CASSGPFQETQYF. The V and J genes are TRBV12-3 or TRBV12-4 and TRBJ2-5; D is unresolved. Trimming removed 5 bases at V and 1 base at J, with 8 bases between. The CDR3 contains 13 residues.

The DNA for the CDR3 is TGTGCCAGCAGTTACCTTACAGGGAAGGGGCCTGAAGCTTTCTTT. This sequence encodes CASSYLTGKGPEAFF. J is TRBJ1-1 and V is TRBV6-2 or TRBV6-3; TRBD1 might be the D (6 bases). Germline lookup yields CDR1 MNHEY and CDR2 SVGEGT. V lost 2 bases, J lost 6 bases, and 16 bases lay in between. The CDR3 runs to 15 residues.

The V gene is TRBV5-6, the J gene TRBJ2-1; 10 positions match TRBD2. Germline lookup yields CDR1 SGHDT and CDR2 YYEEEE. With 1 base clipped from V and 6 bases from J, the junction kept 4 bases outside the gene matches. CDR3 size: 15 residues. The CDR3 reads CASSLRLAGVNEQFF. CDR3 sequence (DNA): TGTGCCAGCAGCTTGCGGCTAGCGGGAGTCAATGAGCAGTTCTTC.

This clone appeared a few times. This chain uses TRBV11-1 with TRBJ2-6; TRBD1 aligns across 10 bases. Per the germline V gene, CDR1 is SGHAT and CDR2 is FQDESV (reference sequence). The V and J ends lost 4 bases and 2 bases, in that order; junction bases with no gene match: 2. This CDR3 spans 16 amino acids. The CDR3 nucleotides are TGTGCCAGCAGCTATGGACAGGGGGCTGGGGCCAACGTCCTGACTTTC. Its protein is CASSYGQGAGANVLTF.

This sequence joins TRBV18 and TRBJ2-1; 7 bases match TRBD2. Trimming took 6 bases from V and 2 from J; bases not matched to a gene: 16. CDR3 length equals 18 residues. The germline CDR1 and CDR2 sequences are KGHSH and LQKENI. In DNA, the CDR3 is TGTGCCAGCTCGGGGGGTCCTGTAGGCGGGAGCCCCTACAATGAGCAGTTCTTC. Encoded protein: CASSGGPVGGSPYNEQFF. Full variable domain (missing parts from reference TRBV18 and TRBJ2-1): NAGVMQNPRHLVRRRGQEARLRCSPMKGHSHVYWYRQLPEEGLKFMVYLQKENIIDESGMPKERFSAEFPKEGPSILRIQQVVRGDSAAYFCASSGGPVGGSPYNEQFFGPGTRLTVL.

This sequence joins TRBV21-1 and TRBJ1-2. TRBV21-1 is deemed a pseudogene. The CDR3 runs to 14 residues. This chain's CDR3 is CASSKEQRANGYTF. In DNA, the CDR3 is TGTGCCAGCAGCAAGGAACAGAGGGCCAATGGCTACACCTTC.

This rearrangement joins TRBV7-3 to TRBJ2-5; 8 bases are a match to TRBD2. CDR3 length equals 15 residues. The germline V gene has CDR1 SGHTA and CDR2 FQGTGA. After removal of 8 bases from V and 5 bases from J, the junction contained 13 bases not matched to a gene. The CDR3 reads CASGLSGRASETQYF. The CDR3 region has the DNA TGTGCCAGCGGTTTGTCCGGGAGGGCCAGCGAGACCCAGTACTTC. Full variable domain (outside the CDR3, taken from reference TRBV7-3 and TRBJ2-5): GAGVSQTPSNKVTEKGKYVELRCDPISGHTALYWYRQSLGQGPEFLIYFQGTGAADDSGLPNDRFFAVRPEGSVSTLKIQRTERGDSAVYLCASGLSGRASETQYFGPGTRLLVL.

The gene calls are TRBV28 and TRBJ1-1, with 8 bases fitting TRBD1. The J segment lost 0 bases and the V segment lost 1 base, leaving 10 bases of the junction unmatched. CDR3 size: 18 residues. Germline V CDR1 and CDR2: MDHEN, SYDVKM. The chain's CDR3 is CASSLYRTGLGVNTEAFF. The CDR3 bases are TGTGCCAGCAGTTTATACCGGACAGGGCTAGGGGTGAACACTGAAGCTTTCTTT.

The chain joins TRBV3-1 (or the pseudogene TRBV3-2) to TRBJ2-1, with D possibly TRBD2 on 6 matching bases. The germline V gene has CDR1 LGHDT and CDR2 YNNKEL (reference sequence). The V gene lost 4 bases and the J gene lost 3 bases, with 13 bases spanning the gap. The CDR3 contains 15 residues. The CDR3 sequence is CASSRRERLYNEQFF. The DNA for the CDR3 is TGTGCCAGCAGCCGCCGGGAGCGCCTCTACAATGAGCAGTTCTTC.

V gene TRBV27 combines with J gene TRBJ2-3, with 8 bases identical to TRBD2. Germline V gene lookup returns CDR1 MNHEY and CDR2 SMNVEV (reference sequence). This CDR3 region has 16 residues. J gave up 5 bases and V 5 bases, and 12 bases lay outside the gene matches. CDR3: CASSREAGAHGDTQYF. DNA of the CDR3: TGTGCCAGCAGTAGGGAAGCGGGAGCTCATGGAGATACGCAGTATTTT.

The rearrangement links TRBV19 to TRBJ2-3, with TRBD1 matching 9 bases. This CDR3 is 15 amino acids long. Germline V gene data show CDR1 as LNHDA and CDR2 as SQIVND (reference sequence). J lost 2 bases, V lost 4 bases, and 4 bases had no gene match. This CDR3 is CASSSTGGHTDTQYF. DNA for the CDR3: TGTGCCAGTAGTAGTACAGGGGGCCACACAGATACGCAGTATTTT.

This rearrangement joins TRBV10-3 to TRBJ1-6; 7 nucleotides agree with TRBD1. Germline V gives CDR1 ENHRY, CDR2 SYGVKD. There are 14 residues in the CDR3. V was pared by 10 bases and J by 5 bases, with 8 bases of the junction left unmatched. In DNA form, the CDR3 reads TGTGCCACCTCCGGGACAGCAAATAATTCACCCCTCCACTTT. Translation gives CATSGTANNSPLHF.

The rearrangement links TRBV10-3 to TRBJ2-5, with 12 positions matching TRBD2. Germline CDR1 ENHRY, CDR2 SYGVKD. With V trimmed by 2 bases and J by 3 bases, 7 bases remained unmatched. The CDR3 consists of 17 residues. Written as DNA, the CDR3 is TGTGCCATCAGTGAGATTGCTAGCGGGAGGGGAGAAGAGACCCAGTACTTC. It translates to CAISEIASGRGEETQYF.

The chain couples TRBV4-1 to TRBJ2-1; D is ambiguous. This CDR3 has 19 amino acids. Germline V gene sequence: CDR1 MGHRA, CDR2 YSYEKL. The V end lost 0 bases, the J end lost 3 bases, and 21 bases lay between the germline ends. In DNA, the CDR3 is TGCGCCAGCAGCCAAGAACCGCCGATTAGTGCGGCATTCTACAATGAGCAGTTCTTC. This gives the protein CASSQEPPISAAFYNEQFF.

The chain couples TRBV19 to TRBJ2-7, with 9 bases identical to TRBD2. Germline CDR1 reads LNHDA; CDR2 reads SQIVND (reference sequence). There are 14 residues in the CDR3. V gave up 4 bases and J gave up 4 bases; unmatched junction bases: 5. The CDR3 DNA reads TGTGCCAGTAGTAGTGCGGGAGGGCCTTACGAGCAGTACTTC. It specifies CASSSAGGPYEQYF.

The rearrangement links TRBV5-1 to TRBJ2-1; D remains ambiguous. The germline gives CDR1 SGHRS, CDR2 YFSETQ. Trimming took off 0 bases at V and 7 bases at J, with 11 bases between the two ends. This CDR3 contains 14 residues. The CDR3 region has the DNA TGCGCCAGCAGCTTGGTCCGCGGAGAGAATGAGCAGTTCTTC. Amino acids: CASSLVRGENEQFF.

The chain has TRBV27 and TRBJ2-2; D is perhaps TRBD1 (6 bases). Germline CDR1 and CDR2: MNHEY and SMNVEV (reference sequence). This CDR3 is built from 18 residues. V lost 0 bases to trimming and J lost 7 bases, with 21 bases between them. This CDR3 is CASSLSPLGALSIGELFF. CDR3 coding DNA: TGTGCCAGCAGTTTATCACCCTTGGGGGCTCTGTCGATCGGGGAGCTGTTTTTT.

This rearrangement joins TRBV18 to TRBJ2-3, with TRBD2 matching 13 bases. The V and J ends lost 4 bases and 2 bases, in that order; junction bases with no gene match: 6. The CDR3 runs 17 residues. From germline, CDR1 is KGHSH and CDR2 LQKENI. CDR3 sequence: CASSQRTSGSATDTQYF. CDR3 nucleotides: TGTGCCAGCTCACAACGGACTAGCGGGAGTGCCACAGATACGCAGTATTTT.

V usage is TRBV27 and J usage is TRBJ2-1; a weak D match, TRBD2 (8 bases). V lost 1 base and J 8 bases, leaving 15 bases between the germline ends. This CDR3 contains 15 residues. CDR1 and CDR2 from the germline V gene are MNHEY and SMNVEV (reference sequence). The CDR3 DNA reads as TGTGCCAGCAGTTTATGGACGGGAGGGGGCTATGAGCAGTTCTTC. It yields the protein CASSLWTGGGYEQFF.

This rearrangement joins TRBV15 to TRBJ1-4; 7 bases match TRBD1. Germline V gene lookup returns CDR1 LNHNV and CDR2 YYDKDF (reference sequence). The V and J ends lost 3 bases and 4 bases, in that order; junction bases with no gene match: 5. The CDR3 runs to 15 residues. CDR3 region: CATSSRDSRNEKLFF. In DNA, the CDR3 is TGTGCCACCAGCAGCCGGGACAGTCGTAATGAAAAACTGTTTTTT.

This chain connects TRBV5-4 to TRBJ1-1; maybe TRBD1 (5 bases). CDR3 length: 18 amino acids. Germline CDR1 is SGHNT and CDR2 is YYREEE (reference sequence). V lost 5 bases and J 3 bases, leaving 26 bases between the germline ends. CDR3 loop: CASRGGRAPRPQDTEAFF. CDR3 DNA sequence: TGTGCCAGCAGGGGGGGGAGAGCGCCGCGCCCACAGGACACTGAAGCTTTCTTT.

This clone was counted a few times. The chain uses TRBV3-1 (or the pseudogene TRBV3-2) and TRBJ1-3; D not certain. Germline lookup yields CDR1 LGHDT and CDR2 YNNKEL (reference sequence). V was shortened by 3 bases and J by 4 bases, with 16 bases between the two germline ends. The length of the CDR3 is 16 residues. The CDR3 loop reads CASSQRGRITGNTIYF. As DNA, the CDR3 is TGTGCCAGCAGCCAGAGAGGGCGGATAACCGGAAACACCATATATTTT.